Shown below are 32 T cell receptor beta chains from a single sample sequenced in a study of persistence of HIV-infected CD4 T cells. Sequencing used immunoSEQ version 4 in survey mode. TCRdb's copy holds only in-frame clones and misses some; the assay was immunoSEQ multiplex PCR. The data show about 36,000 clones, 85% seen once. These receptors have no known antigen. The stimulus was an HIV-1 Gag 15-mer peptide pool, about 1 ug/peptide/mL. CD40L-negative CD69-negative CD45RO-high memory CD4+ T cells were sorted as populations depleted of antigen-responding cells. The material sequenced was cultured CD4+ T cells from PBMCs, taken from a patient who received antiretroviral therapy. These receptors were obtained from an adult with HIV. The donor label of this sample is uncertain.

V gene TRBV21-1 combines with J gene TRBJ2-7; the listed D gene, TRBD1, was not tested against the DNA. TRBV21-1 is tagged as a pseudogene. The CDR3 runs to 16 residues. This chain's CDR3 is CASSISRDGTPYEQYF. The CDR3 coding sequence is TGTGCCAGCAGCATCAGCCGGGACGGGACACCTTACGAGCAGTACTTC.

The chain is built from TRBV28 and TRBJ1-3; D is undetermined. Trimming shortened V by 1 base and J by 0 bases, and 10 bases separated the two germline ends. The CDR3 spans 16 residues. Germline-derived CDR1 and CDR2 are MDHEN and SYDVKM. CDR3 nucleotide sequence: TGTGCCAGCAGTTTATTAGCGTCTGGCTCTGGAAACACCATATATTTT. Its translation is CASSLLASGSGNTIYF.

This clone has just a few counts. This rearrangement joins TRBV28 to TRBJ2-7; D remains unclear. V was shortened by 4 bases and J by 6 bases, with 10 bases between the two germline ends. The CDR3 consists of 12 residues. Germline V lookup: CDR1 MDHEN, CDR2 SYDVKM. CDR3 in DNA: TGTGCCAGCAGTTCCCACTTCACCGAGCAGTACTTC. This gives the protein CASSSHFTEQYF.

The V and J genes are TRBV6-5 and TRBJ1-6; the D gene is possibly TRBD1 (5 bases). The CDR3 runs to 13 residues. V was cut by 2 bases and J by 10 bases, with 9 bases left in between. The germline gives CDR1 MNHEY, CDR2 SVGAGI. CDR3: CASSYVGDSPLHF. CDR3 in DNA: TGTGCCAGCAGTTACGTAGGGGACTCACCCCTCCACTTT.

The chain uses TRBV5-8 and TRBJ2-5; 8 nucleotides agree with TRBD1. With V trimmed by 1 base and J by 5 bases, 7 bases remained unmatched. From germline, CDR1 is SGHTS and CDR2 YDEGEE. This CDR3 is built from 15 residues. The CDR3 loop is CASSLSGQGGETQYF. Written as DNA, the CDR3 is TGTGCCAGCAGCTTGTCTGGACAGGGCGGGGAGACCCAGTACTTC.

This sequence joins TRBV5-1 and TRBJ2-3; 13 bases are a match to TRBD2. The CDR3 is made up of 16 amino acids. Per germline, CDR1 SGHRS and CDR2 YFSETQ. V gave up 6 bases and J gave up 2 bases; unmatched junction bases: 6. In nucleotides, the CDR3 is TGCGCCAGCACACGACTAGCGGGGGGACCCACAGATACGCAGTATTTT. Translated, it gives CASTRLAGGPTDTQYF.

The rearrangement uses TRBV6-5 and TRBJ2-4, with D tentatively TRBD1 (5 bases). V gave up 7 bases and J gave up 6 bases, with 13 bases separating them. This CDR3 is 13 amino acids long. The germline V gene encodes CDR1 MNHEY and CDR2 SVGAGI. The CDR3 DNA reads as TGTGCCAGCAAAGACGGAAGGGGAAACATTCAGTACTTC. Residues: CASKDGRGNIQYF.

The table lists this clone with a count of one. This chain uses TRBV7-9 with TRBJ1-4, with D tentatively TRBD1 (6 bases). Trimming removed 2 bases from V and 8 bases from J, with 18 bases in between. Germline values: CDR1 SEHNR, CDR2 FQNEAQ (reference sequence). CDR3 size: 16 residues. This chain's CDR3 is CASSLRGTGRNEKLFF. The CDR3 DNA reads as TGTGCCAGCAGCTTACGAGGAACAGGGCGGAACGAAAAACTGTTTTTT.

The chain carries TRBV18 and TRBJ2-4; D perhaps matches TRBD1 (6 bases). CDR1 and CDR2 (germline): KGHSH, LQKENI. Trimming stripped 1 base from V and 5 bases from J, with 9 bases between. This CDR3 is built from 14 residues. The CDR3 DNA is TGTGCCAGCTCACCACGAGCAGGGGAAAACATTCAGTACTTC. It encodes CASSPRAGENIQYF.

V usage is TRBV5-1 and J usage is TRBJ2-7; no clear D. CDR1 and CDR2 (germline): SGHRS, YFSETQ. With 4 bases removed from V and 0 bases from J, the gap between germline ends came to 11 bases. The CDR3 is 14 residues long. CDR3 bases: TGCGCCAGCAGCCCCTTTGGGGACTCCTACGAGCAGTACTTC. It specifies CASSPFGDSYEQYF.

This clone was picked up a small number of times. V is TRBV10-3 and J is TRBJ1-1; perhaps TRBD1 as D (6 bases). Trimming took 7 bases from V and 2 from J, leaving 11 bases between them. Per germline, CDR1 ENHRY and CDR2 SYGVKD. The CDR3 contains 13 residues. CDR3 sequence: CAIKRGENTEAFF. CDR3 DNA sequence: TGTGCCATCAAGAGGGGGGAAAACACTGAAGCTTTCTTT.

This chain joins TRBV7-9 and TRBJ2-2, with 10 positions matching TRBD1. Germline assignment: CDR1 SEHNR and CDR2 FQNEAQ (reference sequence). The V gene end was trimmed by 6 bases and the J gene end by 5 bases; junction bases not matched to a gene: 6. This CDR3 contains 15 residues. The CDR3 loop reads CASRNRDRGTGELFF. The CDR3 DNA is TGTGCCAGCAGAAACCGGGACAGGGGTACCGGGGAGCTGTTTTTT. Full variable domain (rest looked up from reference TRBV7-9 and TRBJ2-2): DTGVSQNPRHKITKRGQNVTFRCDPISEHNRLYWYRQTLGQGPEFLTYFQNEAQLEKSRLLSDRFSAERPKGSFSTLEIQRTEQGDSAMYLCASRNRDRGTGELFFGEGSRLTVL.

This clone was seen just once. The genes are TRBV6-5 and TRBJ2-1; tentatively, D is TRBD1 (5 bases). The V end was cut by 6 bases, the J end by 0 bases, with 9 bases between. Per germline, CDR1 MNHEY and CDR2 SVGAGI. CDR3 size: 14 residues. CDR3: CASRATGSYNEQFF. The CDR3 DNA sequence: TGTGCCAGCAGGGCCACAGGCTCCTACAATGAGCAGTTCTTC.

This clone was counted only a few times. The chain joins TRBV2 to TRBJ1-4; D unclear. The CDR3 length is 12 residues. Germline V gene lookup returns CDR1 SNHLY and CDR2 FYNNEI. The germline V and J ends were trimmed by 4 bases and 6 bases, with 6 bases remaining between them. The CDR3 DNA is TGTGCCAGCAGTGGAGTGGATGAAAAACTGTTTTTT. Its protein is CASSGVDEKLFF.

The gene calls are TRBV5-1 and TRBJ2-7; the match to TRBD2 covers 10 bases. J was trimmed by 3 bases and V by 5 bases; bases with no gene match: 5. In germline, CDR1 is SGHRS, CDR2 YFSETQ. CDR3 length equals 14 residues. The CDR3, as DNA: TGCGCCAGCAGTCCTAGCGGGAGCCTCTACGAGCAGTACTTC. Protein sequence: CASSPSGSLYEQYF.

The rearrangement uses TRBV11-1 and TRBJ1-1; 10 positions agree with TRBD1. The CDR3 has 14 amino acids. The J segment lost 5 bases and the V segment lost 4 bases, leaving 4 bases of the junction unmatched. Germline V gene sequence: CDR1 SGHAT, CDR2 FQDESV (reference sequence). The CDR3 reads CASSSGTGETEAFF. In nucleotides, the CDR3 is TGTGCCAGCAGCTCAGGGACAGGGGAAACTGAAGCTTTCTTT.

In this sample, this clone turned up once. The chain is built from TRBV28 and TRBJ1-2, with D possibly matching TRBD1 (5 bases). Germline V gives CDR1 MDHEN, CDR2 SYDVKM. The CDR3 totals 14 residues. The V gene lost 5 bases and the J gene lost 8 bases, with 18 bases spanning the gap. The CDR3 loop is CASSQSGTPAGYTF. The CDR3 bases are TGTGCCAGCAGTCAGTCCGGGACCCCCGCAGGCTACACCTTC.

The chain has TRBV12-5 and TRBJ2-2; 10 bases are shared with TRBD1. The CDR3 contains 17 residues. J gave up 3 bases and V 5 bases, and 9 bases lay outside the gene matches. Germline loops: CDR1 LGHNT, CDR2 FRNRAP. DNA for the CDR3: TGTGCTAGTGGTCCCCTCCGGGGACAGGGGTACACCGGGGAGCTGTTTTTT. This sequence encodes CASGPLRGQGYTGELFF.

In its sample, this clone was seen once. The chain is built from TRBV5-1 and TRBJ1-6, with a possible D match to TRBD1 (5 bases). Germline CDR1 reads SGHRS; CDR2 reads YFSETQ. This CDR3 comprises 14 residues. The ends were cut back, 3 bases at V and 9 bases at J, with 13 bases in the middle. The CDR3 DNA sequence: TGCGCCAGCAGCTCCCAGGGTACTGGTTCACCCCTCCACTTT. It is translated as CASSSQGTGSPLHF.

The chain links TRBV9 to TRBJ2-4; TRBD1 agrees at 10 bases. CDR1 is SGDLS, CDR2 YYNGEE, per germline. The CDR3 length is 16 residues. Trimming took 0 bases from V and 8 from J; bases not matched to a gene: 8. The CDR3 sequence is CASSVDGDRGYDIQYF. In DNA, the CDR3 is TGTGCCAGCAGCGTAGATGGGGACAGGGGATATGACATTCAGTACTTC.

CDR3 DNA: TGCGCCAGCCGTGAGTACACCGGGGAGCTGTTTTTT. Amino acid sequence: CASREYTGELFF. The chain is built from TRBV5-1 and TRBJ2-2; D is unresolved. Trimming took 7 bases from V and 3 from J, leaving 7 bases between them. The germline V gene encodes CDR1 SGHRS and CDR2 YFSETQ. The CDR3 has 12 residues.

V is TRBV7-3 and J is TRBJ2-7; the D call may be TRBD1 or TRBD2 (6 bases each). This CDR3 comprises 15 residues. The V gene lost 2 bases and the J gene lost 4 bases, with 15 bases spanning the gap. Germline CDR1 reads SGHTA; CDR2 reads FQGTGA. This CDR3 reads CASSLSGASGYEQYF. CDR3 in DNA: TGTGCCAGCAGCTTATCGGGGGCCAGTGGATACGAGCAGTACTTC.

This clone was counted a few times. This chain joins TRBV5-1 and TRBJ2-7; tentatively, D is TRBD2 (6 bases). Germline CDR1 reads SGHRS; CDR2 reads YFSETQ. This CDR3 spans 13 amino acids. Deletions cut 0 bases from V and 7 bases from J, with 11 bases between. The CDR3 sequence is CASSLAGGREQYF. In nucleotides, the CDR3 is TGCGCCAGCAGCTTGGCCGGGGGTCGGGAGCAGTACTTC.

V and J are TRBV19 and TRBJ2-3; 7 bases fit TRBD2. Germline trimming cut 5 bases from V and 0 bases from J; bases unmatched to any gene: 5. CDR3 length: 15 residues. Germline CDR1 and CDR2: LNHDA and SQIVND (reference sequence). In DNA form, the CDR3 reads TGTGCCAGTAGTTTAGCGGGCCGTAGCACAGATACGCAGTATTTT. Translating it yields CASSLAGRSTDTQYF.

V and J are TRBV5-1 and TRBJ2-3, with 13 positions matching TRBD2. Per the germline V gene, CDR1 is SGHRS and CDR2 is YFSETQ. This CDR3 is 15 amino acids long. The V gene end was trimmed by 4 bases and the J gene end by 9 bases; junction bases not matched to a gene: 8. The chain's CDR3 is CASSETTSGGQTQYF. The CDR3 DNA reads as TGCGCCAGCAGCGAAACGACTAGCGGGGGGCAAACGCAGTATTTT.

The rearrangement uses TRBV28 and TRBJ2-2; D gene uncertain. The CDR3 length is 14 residues. Trimming shortened V by 7 bases and J by 5 bases, and 14 bases separated the two germline ends. Germline V gene data show CDR1 as MDHEN and CDR2 as SYDVKM. The CDR3 loop reads CASKRPLETGELFF. The DNA for the CDR3 is TGTGCCAGCAAAAGGCCTCTCGAGACCGGGGAGCTGTTTTTT.

V usage is TRBV7-9 and J usage is TRBJ2-5; D perhaps matches TRBD1 (7 bases). This CDR3 is 15 amino acids long. The V and J ends lost 5 bases and 5 bases respectively, with 18 bases between them. Germline V gives CDR1 SEHNR, CDR2 FQNEAQ (reference sequence). The CDR3 sequence is CASSANRGGMETQYF. The CDR3, as DNA: TGTGCCAGCAGCGCCAACAGGGGAGGTATGGAGACCCAGTACTTC.

The chain joins TRBV5-1 to TRBJ2-3; 8 bases are a match to TRBD1. The CDR3 consists of 15 residues. Germline V gene sequence: CDR1 SGHRS, CDR2 YFSETQ. The ends lost 0 bases at V and 4 bases at J; junction bases unmatched: 4. The CDR3 DNA reads TGCGCCAGCAGCTTGGAGGACAGGGCCTCAGATACGCAGTATTTT. It encodes CASSLEDRASDTQYF.

The sample holds one count of this clone. The rearrangement links TRBV7-6 to TRBJ1-4, with TRBD1 matching 8 bases. V shed 4 bases, J shed 8 bases, and the junction held 15 bases outside the gene matches. Per germline, CDR1 SGHVS and CDR2 FNYEAQ. The CDR3 runs to 17 residues. The CDR3 region has the DNA TGTGCCAGCAGCTGGAATGTCAGGGGGCGGTGGAAGGAAAAACTGTTTTTT. This codes for CASSWNVRGRWKEKLFF.

The chain is built from TRBV18 and TRBJ1-2, with D perhaps matching TRBD1 (6 bases). The V gene lost 3 bases and the J gene lost 5 bases, with 25 bases spanning the gap. The CDR3 length is 18 residues. CDR1 and CDR2 (germline): KGHSH, LQKENI. CDR3 amino acids: CASSPDPTLRGASYGYTF. CDR3 DNA: TGTGCCAGCTCACCTGACCCGACGTTGAGGGGGGCCTCTTATGGCTACACCTTC.

V usage is TRBV7-8 and J usage is TRBJ1-3; D unresolved. The CDR3 loop spans 15 amino acids. V gave up 1 base and J gave up 1 base, with 8 bases separating them. CDR1 and CDR2 (germline): SGHVS, FQNEAQ. CDR3 loop: CASSLVMGSGNTIYF. DNA of the CDR3: TGTGCCAGCAGCTTAGTCATGGGATCTGGAAACACCATATATTTT.

The V gene is TRBV28, the J gene TRBJ2-2, with 7 bases matching TRBD1. This CDR3 has 17 residues. V dropped 6 bases and J dropped 5; count of bases not matched to a gene: 15. Germline lookup yields CDR1 MDHEN and CDR2 SYDVKM. CDR3 DNA sequence: TGTGCCAGCAGCCTCCTGGCGTTGGGCAGGGGGACCGGGGAGCTGTTTTTT. Translation gives CASSLLALGRGTGELFF.